This entry lists 5 T cell receptor beta chains sequenced from one sample in a study of T cell responses to AZD1222 COVID-19 vaccine. This table comes from immunoSEQ multiplex PCR, and its TCRdb copy is limited to in-frame clones, with some not included. The profile shows about 66,000 clones, 88% of them singletons. The specimen comprised peripheral blood, sampled 28 days after the second dose of the MenACWY control vaccine. Receptors originate from an adult who received the MenACWY meningococcal vaccine as a control.

CDR3 protein: CASSSYRDREIGYTF. Here the CDR3 DNA reads TGTGCCAGCAGCTCATACCGGGACAGGGAAATTGGCTACACCTTC. The chain employs TRBV7-2 and TRBJ1-2; 9 bases align to TRBD1. Trimming cost V 4 bases and J 7 bases; bases outside gene matches: 10. Germline CDR1 is SGHTA and CDR2 is FQGNSA. The CDR3 runs to 15 residues.

The CDR3 here is CASSQATVVNYGYTF. The CDR3 DNA reads as TGTGCCAGCAGCCAAGCGACGGTAGTAAACTATGGCTACACCTTC. This chain connects TRBV3-1 (or the pseudogene TRBV3-2) to TRBJ1-2; D not certain. V lost 1 base, J lost 2 bases, and 11 bases lay in between. The CDR3 spans 15 residues. Germline-derived CDR1 and CDR2 are LGHDT and YNNKEL (reference sequence).

The V call is TRBV10-2, the J call TRBJ2-1; D is ambiguous. The germline V gene encodes CDR1 WSHSY and CDR2 SAAADI. The CDR3 is made up of 14 amino acids. Trimming took off 3 bases at V and 6 bases at J, with 12 bases between the two ends. CDR3 residues: CASSDSRVTNEQFF. The CDR3 DNA is TGCGCCAGCAGTGACAGTCGTGTCACCAATGAGCAGTTCTTC.

The rearrangement links TRBV30 to TRBJ2-3; TRBD2 matches at 7 bases. The CDR3 contains 15 residues. The germline gives CDR1 GTSNPN, CDR2 SVGIG (reference sequence). J gave up 7 bases and V 0 bases, and 10 bases lay outside the gene matches. For the CDR3, the DNA is TGTGCCTGGAGTGTACTAGGGGACTATAGTAATACGCAGTATTTT. This sequence encodes CAWSVLGDYSNTQYF.

The V and J genes are TRBV9 and TRBJ1-2, with D uncertain. Trimming took 0 bases from V and 7 from J, leaving 10 bases between them. Germline CDR1 and CDR2: SGDLS and YYNGEE. The CDR3 extends over 13 amino acids. Written as DNA, the CDR3 is TGTGCCAGCAGCGTAGACGGACGAGGTGGCTACACCTTC. This sequence encodes CASSVDGRGGYTF.